A single sample is the source of the 7 T cell receptor beta chains below, sequenced in a study of blood T cell repertoires in COVID-19. Here immunoSEQ multiplex PCR was the method, and the copy in TCRdb shows in-frame clones only, minus some. Of 250,000 to 350,000 clones listed, 75% to 90% are singletons. The sequencing sample was made of peripheral blood. Receptors were obtained from a woman in her 70s with COVID-19, enrolled during active disease.

J is TRBJ2-3 and V is TRBV7-9, with TRBD1 as a possible D gene (6 bases). The V gene's germline CDR1 is SEHNR and CDR2 FQNEAQ (reference sequence). The CDR3 runs to 14 residues. Trimming stripped 1 base from V and 6 bases from J, with 11 bases between. The CDR3 region has the DNA TGTGCCAGCAGCTTAGGACAGGAGAGGGATACGCAGTATTTT. It specifies CASSLGQERDTQYF.

This chain joins TRBV5-4 and TRBJ2-1, with D unresolved. This CDR3 has 14 residues. Per the germline V gene, CDR1 is SGHNT and CDR2 is YYREEE (reference sequence). V lost 0 bases to trimming and J lost 1 base, with 5 bases between them. CDR3 DNA sequence: TGTGCCAGCAGCTTGGCTAGTTCCTACAATGAGCAGTTCTTC. Translating gives CASSLASSYNEQFF.

The chain employs TRBV9 and TRBJ1-3; a possible D gene is TRBD1 (6 bases). Trimming removed 3 bases from V and 3 bases from J, with 7 bases in between. Germline CDR1 and CDR2: SGDLS and YYNGEE. The CDR3 is 13 amino acids. CDR3 DNA sequence: TGTGCCAGCAGCGCAGGGGATGGAAACACCATATATTTT. It is translated as CASSAGDGNTIYF.

The chain recombines TRBV23-1 with TRBJ1-2; possible D gene TRBD1, 6 bases. TRBV23-1 counts as an open reading frame of uncertain function. This CDR3 spans 16 amino acids. V lost 0 bases to trimming and J lost 0 bases, with 11 bases between them. The CDR3 DNA reads TGCGCCAGCAGTCAATCGGAGCAGGGGACTAACTATGGCTACACCTTC. Translating it yields CASSQSEQGTNYGYTF.

The chain joins TRBV4-1 to TRBJ2-2, with D uncertain. V was shortened by 1 base and J by 6 bases, with 9 bases between the two germline ends. Per the germline V gene, CDR1 is MGHRA and CDR2 is YSYEKL. The CDR3 has 14 residues. The CDR3 is CASSQVGLAGELFF. The CDR3 DNA sequence: TGCGCCAGCAGCCAAGTCGGGTTAGCCGGGGAGCTGTTTTTT.

The chain joins TRBV11-2 to TRBJ2-6; D unresolved. The V gene's germline CDR1 is SGHAT and CDR2 FQNNGV. The CDR3 consists of 18 residues. Trimming took off 2 bases at V and 0 bases at J, with 14 bases between the two ends. CDR3: CASSLRAIWASGANVLTF. CDR3 DNA sequence: TGTGCCAGCAGCTTACGTGCCATTTGGGCCTCTGGGGCCAACGTCCTGACTTTC.

This chain links TRBV25-1 with TRBJ2-2, with D perhaps TRBD2 (5 bases). V gave up 2 bases and J gave up 7 bases, with 14 bases separating them. The CDR3 extends over 15 amino acids. Looked up from germline, CDR1 is MGHDK and CDR2 is SYGVNS. CDR3 DNA sequence: TGTGCCAGCAGTGAAGGCCTTCGGGGAAGCGGGGAGCTGTTTTTT. Translating it yields CASSEGLRGSGELFF.